In this sample, the clone carrying this T cell receptor beta chain turned up many times. As yet, its antigen is unknown. Trimming pared 6 bases from V and 4 bases from J, leaving 3 bases between. CDR1 is SNHLY, CDR2 FYNNEI, per germline. This CDR3 spans 10 amino acids. These data come from a study of T cells in Graves' hyperthyroidism and ophthalmopathy. The TCR beta CDR3 regions underwent amplification using RNA transcripts as the source. HTBI primers were the set used in a first-round RT-PCR of the TCR CDR3. TCRdb passed the multiplex PCR reads through MiXCR, listing each CDR3 protein once. This table holds a few hundred thousand distinct CDR3 sequences, more than 11% found once. Newly diagnosed hyperthyroidism patients aged 18 to 65 years had disease lasting under 2 months. The study based diagnoses on clinical symptoms, serum thyroxine and TRAb, thyroid ultrasound and orbital computed tomography.

Overall study findings and caveats: Ophthalmopathy and stable hyperthyroidism were told apart by a 13 V-J model.

J is TRBJ1-2 and V is TRBV2; unclear D gene. Sample: blood. The clonotype originates from a woman aged 25 to 39 with Graves' hyperthyroidism that later progressed to Graves' ophthalmopathy. Written as DNA, the CDR3 is TGTGCCAGCAGCCTCTATGGCTACACCTTC. Its protein is CASSLYGYTF.